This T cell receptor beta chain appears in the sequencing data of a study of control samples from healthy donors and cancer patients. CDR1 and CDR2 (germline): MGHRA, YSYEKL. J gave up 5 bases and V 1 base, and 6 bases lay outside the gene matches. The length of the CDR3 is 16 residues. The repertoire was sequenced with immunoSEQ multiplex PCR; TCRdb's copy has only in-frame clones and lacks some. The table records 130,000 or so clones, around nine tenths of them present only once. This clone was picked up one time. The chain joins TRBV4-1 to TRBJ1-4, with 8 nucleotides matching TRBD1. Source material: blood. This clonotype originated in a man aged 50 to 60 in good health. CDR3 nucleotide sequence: TGCGCCAGCAGCCAAGGGCCCCAGGGGGCAAATGAAAAACTGTTTTTT. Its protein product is CASSQGPQGANEKLFF.